This T cell receptor (beta chain) was sequenced in a study of T cells expressing NK-cell markers. Study context: One of the eight sequenced donors was seronegative, whereas the other seven were HCMV-seropositive.

Study conclusions and caveats: The contribution of dominant NKG2C+ clonotypes to CD8+ T cells in six donors was roughly 1.0-7.5%. Topping the CD3+CD56-NKG2C+ fraction as well were these clonotypes, in several donors.

Notes on this clonotype: Its target is unknown.

Reprocessing the 5' RACE reads, TCRdb reports a single entry for every CDR3 protein and omits DNA. The sample's table shows about 260,000 distinct CDR3 sequences. CDR3 length: 12 residues. Germline-derived CDR1 and CDR2 are DFQATT and SNEGSKA (reference sequence). The clonotype originates from a woman between 18 and 75 years old in good health. The chain uses TRBV20-1 and TRBJ2-7. Sequences were obtained from blood T cells: a sorted CD56 or NKG2C T cell subset, CD4+ or CD8+ T cells, or bulk PBMC T cells (not recorded which). The CDR3 spells CSARVDHYEQYF.